The following is a TCR beta chain sequence with its context. TCRdb reanalysed the RT-PCR reads using MiXCR and keeps one entry per CDR3 protein. The sample records approximately 720,000 distinct CDR3 sequences, approximately 14% being singletons. The germline V gene has CDR1 DFQATT and CDR2 SNEGSKA (reference sequence). The CDR3 runs 15 residues. J lost 3 bases, V lost 4 bases, and 5 bases had no gene match. The source is a female donor in good health, serving as a healthy control. The chain combines TRBV20-1 with TRBJ2-1; 11 bases line up with TRBD2. The sequenced sample consisted of memory CD4+ T cells from blood. The CDR3 loop is CSATLLAGGYNEQFF. The CDR3 region has the DNA TGCAGTGCTACCTTGCTAGCGGGAGGCTACAATGAGCAGTTCTTC.